This TCR beta chain was retrieved from a study of graft-versus-host responses after intestinal transplantation. The overall study: Transplant recipients had multivisceral, liver-intestinal, or isolated intestinal grafts. Study results and limitations: GvH clone levels peaked in circulation, and this peak was associated with early post-transplant HvG declines. Subjects displaying graft-donor T cell macrochimerism possessed elevated graft-versus-host to host-versus-graft clonal ratios inside allografts.

The assay was immunoSEQ multiplex PCR, and TCRdb's table has in-frame clones only and misses some. The sample shows about 90,000 clones, approximately 90% of them seen only once. The germline V and J ends were trimmed by 5 bases and 8 bases, with 15 bases remaining between them. Germline V gene lookup returns CDR1 SGHTA and CDR2 FQGNSA. The CDR3 sequence is 13 residues long. Comments on this clone: Its antigen is unknown.

The gene calls are TRBV7-2 and TRBJ1-2, with a tentative D call TRBD1 (6 bases). The sequence came from a human donor who was the organ donor for an intestinal transplant. The material sequenced was unstimulated CD4+ T cells sorted from spleen or lymph node cells, taken before transplant. The CDR3 nucleotides read TGTGCCAGCAGCCTCAACGGGGGGCTCGGCTACACCTTC. Encoded protein: CASSLNGGLGYTF.